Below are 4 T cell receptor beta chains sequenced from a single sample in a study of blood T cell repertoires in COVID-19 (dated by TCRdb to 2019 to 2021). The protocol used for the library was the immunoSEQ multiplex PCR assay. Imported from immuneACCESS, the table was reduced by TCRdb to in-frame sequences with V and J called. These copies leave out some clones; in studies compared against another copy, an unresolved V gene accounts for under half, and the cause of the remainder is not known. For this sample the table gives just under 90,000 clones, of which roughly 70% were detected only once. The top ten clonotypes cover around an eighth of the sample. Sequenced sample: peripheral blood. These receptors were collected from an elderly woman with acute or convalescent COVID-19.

CDR3 sequence (DNA): TGTGCCAGCAGTCTCCCCGGTGGGACAGCGTTCAATCAGCCCCAGCATTTT. Its translation is CASSLPGGTAFNQPQHF. V usage is TRBV6-2 or TRBV6-3 and J usage is TRBJ1-5, with 7 bases fitting TRBD1. The J segment lost 3 bases and the V segment lost 5 bases, leaving 13 bases of the junction unmatched. The germline gives CDR1 MNHEY, CDR2 SVGEGT. This CDR3 is 17 amino acids long.

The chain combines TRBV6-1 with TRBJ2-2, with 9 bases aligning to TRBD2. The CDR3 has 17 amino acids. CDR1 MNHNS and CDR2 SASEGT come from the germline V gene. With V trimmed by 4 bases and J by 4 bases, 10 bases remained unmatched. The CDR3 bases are TGTGCCAGCAGTGTTGCGGGGGGGCCTGGGATCACCGGGGAGCTGTTTTTT. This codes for CASSVAGGPGITGELFF.

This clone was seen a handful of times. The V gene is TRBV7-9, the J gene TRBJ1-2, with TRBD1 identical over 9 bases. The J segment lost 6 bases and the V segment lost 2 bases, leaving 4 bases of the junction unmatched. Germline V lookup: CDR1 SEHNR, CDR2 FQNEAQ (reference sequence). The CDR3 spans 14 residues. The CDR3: CASSLTGTGNGYTF. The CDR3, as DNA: TGTGCCAGCAGCTTAACCGGGACAGGGAATGGCTACACCTTC.

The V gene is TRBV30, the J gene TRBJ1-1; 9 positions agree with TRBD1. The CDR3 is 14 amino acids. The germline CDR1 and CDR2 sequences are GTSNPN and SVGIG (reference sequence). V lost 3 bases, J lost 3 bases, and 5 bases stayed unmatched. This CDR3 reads CAWRTGGDYTEAFF. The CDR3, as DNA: TGTGCCTGGAGGACAGGGGGGGATTACACTGAAGCTTTCTTT.